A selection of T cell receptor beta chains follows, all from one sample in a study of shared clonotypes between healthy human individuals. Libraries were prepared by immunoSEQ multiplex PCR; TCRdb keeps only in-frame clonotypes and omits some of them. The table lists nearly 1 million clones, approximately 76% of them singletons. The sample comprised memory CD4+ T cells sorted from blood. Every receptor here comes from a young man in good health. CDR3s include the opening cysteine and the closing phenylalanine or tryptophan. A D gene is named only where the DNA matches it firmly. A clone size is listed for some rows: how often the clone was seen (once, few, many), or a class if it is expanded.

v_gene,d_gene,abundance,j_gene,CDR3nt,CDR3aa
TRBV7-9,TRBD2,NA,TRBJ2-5,TGTGCCAGCAGCCCGAGACTAGCGGGGAAGGATGAGACCCAGTACTTC,CASSPRLAGKDETQYF
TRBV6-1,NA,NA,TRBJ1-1,TGTGCCAGCAGTGAATTAGTATCAGGGAGGGGGTACACTGAAGCTTTCTTT,CASSELVSGRGYTEAFF
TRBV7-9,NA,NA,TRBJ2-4,TGTGCCAGCAGCTTTGAACTAGCCAAAAACATTCAGTACTTC,CASSFELAKNIQYF
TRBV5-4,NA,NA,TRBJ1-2,TGTGCCAGCAGCTTGCAGGGTCCCTATGGCTACACCTTC,CASSLQGPYGYTF
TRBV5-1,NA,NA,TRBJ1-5,TGCGCCAGCAGCATCACCACAGGGCCCAATCAGCCCCAGCATTTT,CASSITTGPNQPQHF
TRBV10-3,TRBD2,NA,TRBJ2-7,TGTGCCATCAATAACAAAGGACTAGCGGGAGACGAGCAGTACTTC,CAINNKGLAGDEQYF
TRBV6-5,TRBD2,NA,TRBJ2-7,TGTGCCAGCAGTTACCTACTAGCGGGAGGCTCTACGCAGCAGTACTTC,CASSYLLAGGSTQQYF
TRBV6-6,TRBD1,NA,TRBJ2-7,TGTGCCAGCAGTTGGGACAGGCGTTTCAACGAGCAGTACTTC,CASSWDRRFNEQYF
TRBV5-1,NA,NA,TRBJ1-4,TGCGCCAGCAGCTCGCTCGATCCGAGTGAAAAACTGTTTTTT,CASSSLDPSEKLFF
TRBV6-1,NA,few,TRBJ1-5,TGTGCCGCTCGAGACAGCAACAATCAGCCCCAGCATTTT,CAARDSNNQPQHF
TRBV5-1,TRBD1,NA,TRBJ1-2,TGCGCCAGCAGCTCGGACAGGGGCGCCTATGGCTACACCTTC,CASSSDRGAYGYTF
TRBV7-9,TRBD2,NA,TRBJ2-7,TGTGCCAGCAGCCTCGGGGCCGGGACTAGTGCCTACGAGCAGTACTTC,CASSLGAGTSAYEQYF
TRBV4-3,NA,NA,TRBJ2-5,TGCGCCAGCAGCCAAGGGGGTGGGACACAAGAGACCCAGTACTTC,CASSQGGGTQETQYF
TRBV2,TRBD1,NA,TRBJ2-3,TGTGCCAGCAATCGGGACAGGGGTGGAACAGATACGCAGTATTTT,CASNRDRGGTDTQYF
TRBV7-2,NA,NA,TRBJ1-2,TGTGCCAGCAGCTTAGAACCTTATGGCTACACCTTC,CASSLEPYGYTF
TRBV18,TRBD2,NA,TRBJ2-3,TGTGCCAGCTCCCGTGCCGTTAGCGGGATTGGAGATACGCAGTATTTT,CASSRAVSGIGDTQYF
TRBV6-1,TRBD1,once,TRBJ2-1,TGTGCCAGCAGTGATAGGACAGGGCCTGACAATGAGCAGTTCTTC,CASSDRTGPDNEQFF
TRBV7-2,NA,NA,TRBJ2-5,TGTGCCAGCAGCTTAGCGTGGCAAGAGACCCAGTACTTC,CASSLAWQETQYF
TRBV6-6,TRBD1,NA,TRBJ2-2,TGTGCCAGCAGTATGACAGGGGGATCGAACACCGGGGAGCTGTTTTTT,CASSMTGGSNTGELFF
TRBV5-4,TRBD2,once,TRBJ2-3,TGTGCCAGCAGCTTACTAGCGGGAAAAGATACGCAGTATTTT,CASSLLAGKDTQYF
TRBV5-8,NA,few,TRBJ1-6,TGTGCCAGCAGCTTGCCCAGGGCGTCCCTCCACTTT,CASSLPRASLHF
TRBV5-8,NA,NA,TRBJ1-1,TGTGCCAGCAGTTACGGGGACAAGAACACTGAAGCTTTCTTT,CASSYGDKNTEAFF